A selection of T cell receptor beta chains follows, all from one sample in a study of patients and donors after allogeneic stem cell transplantation. Each CDR3 protein is one row after TCRdb ran MiXCR on the RT-PCR reads. The repertoire holds approximately 170,000 distinct CDR3 sequences, with 24% as singletons. Sequencing used blood, either unsorted or a sorted T cell fraction (not recorded which). The receptors were gathered from a human donor who was either an allogeneic HSCT recipient or a stem cell or donor lymphocyte infusion donor (not recorded which). It is not recorded whose cells these are; they may come from a transplant donor. Each CDR3 is given with its conserved first and last residue. Fields, in order: V gene, J gene, CDR3 length, clone size, D gene, CDR3 protein, CDR3 DNA. D genes are given only for firm matches. The size of a clone is reported for some rows only, either as once, few or many, or as a class for expanded clones.

v_call: TRBV12-3/TRBV12-4
j_call: TRBJ2-1
cdr3_length: 14
clone_size: -
d_call: TRBD2
cdr3_aa: CASRSGGGYNEQFF
cdr3_nt: TGTGCCAGCAGATCGGGGGGAGGGTACAATGAGCAGTTCTTC

v_call: TRBV29-1
j_call: TRBJ1-1
cdr3_length: 13
clone_size: -
d_call: -
cdr3_aa: CSVDPGGNTEAFF
cdr3_nt: TGCAGCGTTGATCCGGGGGGGAACACTGAAGCTTTCTTT

v_call: TRBV12-3/TRBV12-4
j_call: TRBJ1-5
cdr3_length: 16
clone_size: many
d_call: TRBD1
cdr3_aa: CASSPFGQGAGQPQHF
cdr3_nt: TGTGCCAGCAGTCCCTTTGGGCAGGGGGCAGGGCAGCCCCAGCATTTT

v_call: TRBV7-9
j_call: TRBJ2-3
cdr3_length: 17
clone_size: -
d_call: -
cdr3_aa: CASSLRRDKASTDTQYF
cdr3_nt: TGTGCCAGCAGCTTAAGGAGGGATAAAGCTAGCACAGATACGCAGTATTTT

v_call: TRBV5-1
j_call: TRBJ1-1
cdr3_length: 13
clone_size: many
d_call: -
cdr3_aa: CASSLTLNTEAFF
cdr3_nt: TGTGCCAGCAGCCTGACTCTAAACACTGAAGCTTTCTTT

v_call: TRBV7-2
j_call: TRBJ1-1
cdr3_length: 13
clone_size: -
d_call: -
cdr3_aa: CASSRWGNTEAFF
cdr3_nt: TGTGCCAGCAGCCGATGGGGAAACACTGAAGCTTTCTTT

v_call: TRBV6-5
j_call: TRBJ2-2
cdr3_length: 16
clone_size: -
d_call: -
cdr3_aa: CASSYSTSPNTGELFF
cdr3_nt: TGTGCCAGCAGTTACTCAACTTCCCCGAACACCGGGGAGCTGTTTTTT

v_call: TRBV5-1
j_call: TRBJ2-7
cdr3_length: 16
clone_size: few
d_call: TRBD2
cdr3_aa: CASSFMAGESSYEQYF
cdr3_nt: TGCGCCAGCAGCTTTATGGCGGGGGAGAGCTCCTACGAGCAGTACTTC

v_call: TRBV10-3
j_call: TRBJ2-3
cdr3_length: 13
clone_size: -
d_call: TRBD2
cdr3_aa: CAITSGGTDTQYF
cdr3_nt: TGTGCCATCACGAGCGGGGGCACAGATACGCAGTATTTT

v_call: TRBV19
j_call: TRBJ2-2
cdr3_length: 14
clone_size: -
d_call: -
cdr3_aa: CAIRDIRRSGELFF
cdr3_nt: TGTGCCATCCGGGACATCCGAAGGTCCGGGGAGCTGTTTTTT

v_call: TRBV20-1
j_call: TRBJ1-4
cdr3_length: 12
clone_size: many
d_call: -
cdr3_aa: CSAGRGNEKLFF
cdr3_nt: TGCAGTGCGGGCCGGGGTAATGAAAAACTGTTTTTT

v_call: TRBV9
j_call: TRBJ1-6
cdr3_length: 15
clone_size: -
d_call: TRBD1
cdr3_aa: CASSGPQGGNSPLHF
cdr3_nt: TGTGCCAGCAGCGGGCCCCAGGGGGGGAATTCACCCCTCCACTTT

v_call: TRBV12-3/TRBV12-4
j_call: TRBJ2-5
cdr3_length: 15
clone_size: -
d_call: TRBD2
cdr3_aa: CASSRGTSGQETQYF
cdr3_nt: TGTGCCAGCAGCCGTGGGACTAGCGGACAAGAGACCCAGTACTTC

v_call: TRBV6-2/TRBV6-3
j_call: TRBJ1-1
cdr3_length: 13
clone_size: many
d_call: -
cdr3_aa: CASSRGRGSEAFF
cdr3_nt: TGTGCCAGCAGCCGCGGACGTGGTTCTGAAGCTTTCTTT

v_call: TRBV7-6
j_call: TRBJ2-1
cdr3_length: 15
clone_size: -
d_call: -
cdr3_aa: CASSIKPGASNEQFF
cdr3_nt: TGTGCCAGCAGCATAAAGCCGGGAGCCTCCAATGAGCAGTTCTTC

v_call: TRBV20-1
j_call: TRBJ2-1
cdr3_length: 13
clone_size: -
d_call: TRBD1
cdr3_aa: CSAQQGAQNEQFF
cdr3_nt: TGCAGTGCGCAACAGGGGGCGCAGAATGAGCAGTTCTTC

v_call: TRBV10-3
j_call: TRBJ2-7
cdr3_length: 14
clone_size: few
d_call: TRBD2
cdr3_aa: CAISEGTSGYEQYF
cdr3_nt: TGTGCCATCAGTGAAGGGACTAGCGGTTACGAGCAGTACTTC

v_call: TRBV7-2
j_call: TRBJ1-3
cdr3_length: 14
clone_size: -
d_call: -
cdr3_aa: CASSPGFAGNTIYF
cdr3_nt: TGTGCCAGCAGCCCCGGTTTCGCTGGAAACACCATATATTTT